This T cell receptor beta chain is from a study of blood T cells in healthy people across ages. Each sample used at least 6 million PBMCs. Samples each yielded at least 5 micrograms of total RNA. For the second PCR, which ran for roughly 6 to 12 cycles, a sample-barcoded 5' primer and a J-beta primer mix were used. Samples each returned at least 3 million CDR3-containing paired-end reads. TCRdb recomputed calls from the 5' RACE reads with MiXCR, one row per CDR3 protein. The table includes about 1.8 million distinct CDR3 sequences, less than 50% detected once. There are 12 residues in the CDR3. Germline-derived CDR1 and CDR2 are SQVTM and ANQGSEA. Trimming removed 8 bases at V and 4 bases at J, with 15 bases between. This clonotype has a count of ten or more. The target antigen is unknown. Study observations and caveats: Significant beta diversity loss was already apparent by age about 42, declining roughly linearly.

The sample comprised blood. This receptor was taken from a woman aged 40 to 50 in good health. The rearrangement links TRBV29-1 to TRBJ2-7, with TRBD1 as a possible D gene (6 bases). In nucleotides, the CDR3 is TGCAGCTCCCTAACAGGGACGTACGAGCAGTACTTC. Translation gives CSSLTGTYEQYF.